This TCR beta chain is from a study of human T cells and chemical hapten exposure. The library labeled individual cDNA molecules by adding unique molecular identifiers to them. Original processing notes: Across samples, TCR counts had a median of approximately 100,000 and ranged from about 23,224 to 690,600. TCRdb itself ran the RACE reads through MiXCR, one entry per CDR3 protein. The V and J calls shown here were made by TCRdb, not taken from the authors' results. This table holds about 77,000 distinct CDR3 sequences, about 8.6% found once. Germline values: CDR1 SGHAT, CDR2 FQDESV (reference sequence). The CDR3 spans 14 residues. V lost 5 bases to trimming and J lost 6 bases; unmatched junction nucleotides: 5. Time point specified: healthy volunteer bleed at 6 weeks. The template was total RNA from unfractionated whole blood.

The chain employs TRBV11-1 and TRBJ1-1; 11 bases line up with TRBD1. This TCR came from a female donor in good health. Some clones in this sample may be carry-over from other donors' samples. Material for sequencing was whole blood. The CDR3 spells CASSKDRGRAEAFF. CDR3 bases: TGTGCCAGCAGCAAGGACAGGGGGCGCGCTGAAGCTTTCTTT. The entire variable domain, with the rest obtained from reference TRBV11-1 and TRBJ1-1, is as follows: EAEVAQSPRYKITEKSQAVAFWCDPISGHATLYWYRQILGQGPELLVQFQDESVVDDSQLPKDRFSAERLKGVDSTLKIQPAELGDSAMYLCASSKDRGRAEAFFGQGTRLTVV.